The clone carrying this TCR beta chain was recorded once. The data are from a study of blood T cell repertoires in COVID-19. For the study at large: Specimens from acute and convalescent COVID-19 originated in the United States, Italy and Spain. PBMCs, B-cell-depleted T cells, or T cells provided the cDNA or gDNA that made up the material.

In the original processing: Amplification of reference gene primers provided the estimated nucleated cell counts. Profiled with immunoSEQ multiplex PCR; TCRdb holds only in-frame clones, not every one. That table supplies the V and J calls and clone size; D and trimming were determined from the DNA. This sample has roughly 80,000 clones; roughly 82% occur once, and the top ten carry less than 25%. The specimen was peripheral blood. The clonotype comes from a human donor in a cohort sampled during active COVID-19.

CDR3: CASSLARGETQYF. Here the CDR3 DNA reads TGTGCCAGCAGTTTGGCTCGGGGGGAGACCCAGTACTTC. The chain joins TRBV6-5 to TRBJ2-5; the D gene is possibly TRBD2 (6 bases). CDR3 length: 13 residues. In germline, CDR1 is MNHEY, CDR2 SVGAGI. V was cut by 4 bases and J by 5 bases, with 11 bases left in between.